The 16 T cell receptor beta chains listed next were all sequenced from one sample in a study of radiation and T cells in renal cell carcinoma. TCRdb's copy holds only in-frame clones and misses some; the assay was immunoSEQ multiplex PCR. The sample includes roughly 78,000 clones, 82% of them seen just once. This sample's time point: blood 2 weeks post-SBRT. Documented treatment: 15 Gy SBRT to primary tumor, nephrectomy 4 weeks later. The material sequenced was blood, taken from a patient whose treatment included radiotherapy and nephrectomy. These receptors originate from a man in his sixties with renal cell carcinoma.

This clone is medium-sized within its sample. Other DNA sequences from this sample encode an identical CDR3 as well. The chain joins TRBV10-3 to TRBJ1-1; D is ambiguous. There are 13 residues in the CDR3. Trimming stripped 2 bases from V and 0 bases from J, with 4 bases between. CDR1 is ENHRY, CDR2 SYGVKD, per germline. CDR3 DNA: TGTGCCATCAGTGAGGGACTGAACACTGAAGCTTTCTTT. Its protein product is CAISEGLNTEAFF.

This rearrangement joins TRBV15 to TRBJ1-1; 7 bases fit TRBD1. CDR1 is LNHNV and CDR2 is YYDKDF in the germline V gene (reference sequence). J was trimmed by 6 bases and V by 5 bases; bases with no gene match: 12. The CDR3 extends over 15 amino acids. The CDR3 bases are TGTGCCACCAGCGCCCCCCGACAGGGTTCCCCTGAAGCTTTCTTT. Protein product: CATSAPRQGSPEAFF.

This clone was counted a few times. V and J are TRBV19 and TRBJ1-1; D gene ambiguous. Germline V gene data show CDR1 as LNHDA and CDR2 as SQIVND (reference sequence). The V end lost 4 bases, the J end lost 0 bases, and 9 bases lay between the germline ends. This CDR3 comprises 14 residues. The CDR3 nucleotides read TGTGCCAGTAGTAGTGGATTGATGAACACTGAAGCTTTCTTT. Translation gives CASSSGLMNTEAFF.

The chain uses TRBV9 and TRBJ2-1, with a possible D match to TRBD2 (5 bases). Germline values: CDR1 SGDLS, CDR2 YYNGEE. Trimming stripped 2 bases from V and 0 bases from J, with 18 bases between. The CDR3 is made up of 18 amino acids. This CDR3 is CASSVSGGPQSSYNEQFF. The CDR3 DNA reads as TGTGCCAGCAGCGTGTCCGGAGGACCTCAGAGCTCCTACAATGAGCAGTTCTTC.

The chain couples TRBV10-1 to TRBJ1-2, with D unclear. V lost 3 bases to trimming and J lost 5 bases, with 10 bases between them. Germline lookup yields CDR1 WNHNN and CDR2 SYGVQD (reference sequence). The CDR3 has 13 residues. The CDR3 loop is CASSDSGTYGYTF. As DNA, the CDR3 is TGCGCCAGCAGTGATTCCGGAACTTATGGCTACACCTTC.

This clone has only one observation. The chain has TRBV4-2 and TRBJ2-3; D is possibly TRBD2 (5 bases). The germline V gene encodes CDR1 LGHNA and CDR2 YNFKEQ. The length of the CDR3 is 14 residues. Between the trimmed V and J ends, which lost 0 bases and 14 bases, there was a span of 18 bases. DNA of the CDR3: TGTGCCAGCAGCCAAGATGGTACACTAGACATTCGGTATTTT. It yields the protein CASSQDGTLDIRYF.

The chain uses TRBV6-5 and TRBJ1-1; D perhaps matches TRBD1 (6 bases). Trimming pared 6 bases from V and 4 bases from J, leaving 12 bases between. This CDR3 contains 13 residues. CDR1 is MNHEY, CDR2 SVGAGI, per germline. CDR3 in amino acids: CASSLQGSTEAFF. DNA of the CDR3: TGTGCCAGCAGCCTGCAGGGGAGCACTGAAGCTTTCTTT.

The V call is TRBV10-1, the J call TRBJ2-5; 9 bases agree with TRBD1. Per the germline V gene, CDR1 is WNHNN and CDR2 is SYGVQD (reference sequence). There are 14 residues in the CDR3. Trimming cost V 8 bases and J 5 bases; bases outside gene matches: 9. CDR3 residues: CASATGGADETQYF. The CDR3 region has the DNA TGCGCCAGCGCAACAGGGGGCGCGGACGAGACCCAGTACTTC.

This chain connects TRBV2 to TRBJ2-3; 10 bases are shared with TRBD1. Per the germline V gene, CDR1 is SNHLY and CDR2 is FYNNEI. With 9 bases clipped from V and 4 bases from J, the junction kept 10 bases outside the gene matches. The CDR3 totals 15 residues. The CDR3 nucleotides are TGTGCCAGTCAAGGGAGGGACAGGGGCGCAGATACGCAGTATTTT. This codes for CASQGRDRGADTQYF.

The J gene is TRBJ1-2, the V gene TRBV6-6; 7 nucleotides line up with TRBD1. The CDR3 runs to 13 residues. The germline V gene encodes CDR1 MNHNY and CDR2 SVGAGI (reference sequence). Trimming removed 6 bases from V and 5 bases from J; junction bases left unmatched: 6. The CDR3 nucleotides read TGTGCCAGCAGCTACAGGGACAGTTATGGCTACACCTTC. Protein sequence: CASSYRDSYGYTF.

The chain has TRBV5-1 and TRBJ1-1, with 8 bases aligning to TRBD1. Looked up from germline, CDR1 is SGHRS and CDR2 is YFSETQ. The J segment lost 4 bases and the V segment lost 0 bases, leaving 8 bases of the junction unmatched. This CDR3 is 16 amino acids long. CDR3 nucleotide sequence: TGCGCCAGCAGCTTGGGGACGGTACAGGGGGTCACTGAAGCTTTCTTT. This codes for CASSLGTVQGVTEAFF.

This clone was observed a few times. V gene TRBV6-5 combines with J gene TRBJ2-3; D ambiguous. CDR3 size: 14 residues. Looked up from germline, CDR1 is MNHEY and CDR2 is SVGAGI. V lost 6 bases and J lost 7, with 17 bases in between. The CDR3 DNA reads as TGTGCCAGCAGGCCGACCCTTACGGCCCATACGCAGTATTTT. Its protein product is CASRPTLTAHTQYF.

The V gene is TRBV21-1, the J gene TRBJ1-5; the D call of TRBD1 is as the table states it, not checked on the DNA. TRBV21-1 is recorded as a pseudogene. CDR3 size: 15 residues. The CDR3, as DNA: TGTGCCAGCAGCAAAGCGCCGACAGGGTTTCAGCCCCAGCATTTT. Protein product: CASSKAPTGFQPQHF.

This clone was counted only a few times. The gene calls are TRBV10-3 and TRBJ2-2; 7 bases fit TRBD1. V trimming: 7 bases; J trimming: 1 base; junction bases outside the gene matches: 6. The CDR3 extends over 15 amino acids. Germline loops: CDR1 ENHRY, CDR2 SYGVKD. For the CDR3, the DNA is TGTGCCATCAACACAGGGGAAGGGAACACCGGGGAGCTGTTTTTT. It encodes CAINTGEGNTGELFF.

The rearrangement joins TRBV11-2 to TRBJ2-5; possible D gene TRBD1, 5 bases. The V gene's germline CDR1 is SGHAT and CDR2 FQNNGV. This CDR3 is built from 15 residues. The ends were cut back, 2 bases at V and 5 bases at J, with 15 bases in the middle. CDR3 bases: TGTGCCAGCAGCTTAAGGTCCAGGGTGGGTGAGACCCAGTACTTC. This gives the protein CASSLRSRVGETQYF.

CDR3 sequence: CASSSGTGLNEQYF. CDR3 sequence (DNA): TGTGCCAGCAGCTCTGGGACAGGGTTGAACGAGCAGTACTTC. This chain connects TRBV7-2 to TRBJ2-7; 9 positions agree with TRBD1. CDR1 and CDR2 from the germline V gene are SGHTA and FQGNSA. Unmatched junction bases numbered 6, after V lost 4 bases and J lost 5 bases. The CDR3 length is 14 residues. The entire variable domain, with the rest obtained from reference TRBV7-2 and TRBJ2-7, is as follows: GAGVSQSPSNKVTEKGKDVELRCDPISGHTALYWYRQSLGQGLEFLIYFQGNSAPDKSGLPSDRFSAERTGGSVSTLTIQRTQQEDSAVYLCASSSGTGLNEQYFGPGTRLTVT.